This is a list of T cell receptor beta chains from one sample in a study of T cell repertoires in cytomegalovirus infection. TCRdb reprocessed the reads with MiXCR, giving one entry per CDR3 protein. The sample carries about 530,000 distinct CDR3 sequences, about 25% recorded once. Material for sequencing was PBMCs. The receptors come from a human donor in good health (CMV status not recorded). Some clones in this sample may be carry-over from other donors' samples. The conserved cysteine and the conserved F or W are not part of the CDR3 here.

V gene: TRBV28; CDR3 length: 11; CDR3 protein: SSRGQGLYEQY
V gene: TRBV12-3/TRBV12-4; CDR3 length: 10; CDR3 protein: ASSISNYGYT
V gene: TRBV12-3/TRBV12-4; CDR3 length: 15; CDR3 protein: ASSFRTSGRDTGELF
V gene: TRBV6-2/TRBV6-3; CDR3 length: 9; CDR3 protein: ASSYEGEAF
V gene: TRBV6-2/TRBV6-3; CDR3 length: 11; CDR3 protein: ASSYGGSPEQY
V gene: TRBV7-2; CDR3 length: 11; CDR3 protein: ASSLADGTEAF
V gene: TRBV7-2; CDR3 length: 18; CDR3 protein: ASSSSPPISGRASTDTQY
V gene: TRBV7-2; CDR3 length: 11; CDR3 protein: ASSFLGDTEAF
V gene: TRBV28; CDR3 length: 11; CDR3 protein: ASSNGLTDTQY
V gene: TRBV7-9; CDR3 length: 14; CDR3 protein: ASRKPGLPLQGTQY
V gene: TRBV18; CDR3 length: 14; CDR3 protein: ASSPPGTSRQETQY
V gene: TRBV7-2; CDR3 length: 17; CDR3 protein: ASSFGRRPSSSYNSPLH
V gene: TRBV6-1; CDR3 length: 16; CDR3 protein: ASSSGHLGSSYNSPLH
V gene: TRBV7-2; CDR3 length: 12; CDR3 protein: ASSLAQTNTEAF
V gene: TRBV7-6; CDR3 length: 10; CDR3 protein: ASSLAGSSQF
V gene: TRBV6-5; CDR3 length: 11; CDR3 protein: ASSPQGLQTQY
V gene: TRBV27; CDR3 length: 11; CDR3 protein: ASSKRVNTEAF
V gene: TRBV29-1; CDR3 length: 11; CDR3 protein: SVERSNTGELF
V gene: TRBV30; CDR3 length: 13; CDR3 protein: AWSGTSGGYNEQF
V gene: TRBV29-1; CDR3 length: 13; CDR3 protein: SVRTSGGSTDTQY
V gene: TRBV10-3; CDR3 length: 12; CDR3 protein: AISRAGPHYEQY
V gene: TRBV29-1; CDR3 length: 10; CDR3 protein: SVKNADETQY
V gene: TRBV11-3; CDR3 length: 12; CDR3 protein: ASSQAAGYNEQF
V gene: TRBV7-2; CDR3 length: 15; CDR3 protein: ASSLVGGDRATYEQY
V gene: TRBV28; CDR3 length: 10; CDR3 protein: ASSTAGSPLH
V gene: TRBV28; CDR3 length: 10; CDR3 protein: AVSGDGNTIY
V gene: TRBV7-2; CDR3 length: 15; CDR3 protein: ASSPTGTSGLTDTQY
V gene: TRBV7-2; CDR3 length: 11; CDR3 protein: ASSSDRQETQY
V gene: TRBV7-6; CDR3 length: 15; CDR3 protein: ASSLALRQGANYEQY
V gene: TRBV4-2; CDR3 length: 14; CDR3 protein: ASSQITSGAYNEQF
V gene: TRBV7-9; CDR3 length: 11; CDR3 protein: ASTPFSYNEQF
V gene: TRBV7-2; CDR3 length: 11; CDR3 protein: ASSLLQALEAF
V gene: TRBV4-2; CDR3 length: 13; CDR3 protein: ASSQEREFSYEQY
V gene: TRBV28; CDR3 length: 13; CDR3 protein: ASSFRDSGANVLT
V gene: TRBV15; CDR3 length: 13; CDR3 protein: ATSPTSGRYNEQF
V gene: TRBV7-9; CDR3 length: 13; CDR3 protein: ASSLSRGRTDTQY
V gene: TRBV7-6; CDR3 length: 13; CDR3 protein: ASSFALDSRETQY
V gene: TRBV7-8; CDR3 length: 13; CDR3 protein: ASSLGRVGEEKLF
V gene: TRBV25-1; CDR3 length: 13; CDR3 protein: ASSEYLSGSYEQY
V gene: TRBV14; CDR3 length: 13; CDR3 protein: ASDRGFEGTDTQY
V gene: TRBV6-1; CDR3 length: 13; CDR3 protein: ASSWTATYQETQY
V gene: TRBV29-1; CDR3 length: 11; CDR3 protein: SVAREQNQPQH